A single sample gave rise to the 20 T cell receptor beta chains below, sequenced in a study of blood T cell repertoires in COVID-19. Profiling relied on immunoSEQ multiplex PCR, and the TCRdb table lists in-frame clones only, not all of them. Here the sample spans approximately 250,000 clones, around nine tenths being singletons. Material for sequencing was peripheral blood. These receptors originate from a man between 40 and 49 years old with active or convalescent COVID-19.

V usage is TRBV28 and J usage is TRBJ2-7; 8 bases match TRBD2. The CDR3 covers 14 residues. V trimming: 5 bases; J trimming: 5 bases; junction bases outside the gene matches: 8. Germline CDR1 MDHEN, CDR2 SYDVKM. DNA for the CDR3: TGTGCCAGCAGTAACCGGGAGGGCGGCGACGAGCAGTACTTC. This gives the protein CASSNREGGDEQYF.

V gene TRBV24-1 combines with J gene TRBJ2-7, with 11 bases matching TRBD1. The CDR3 covers 16 residues. J gave up 1 base and V 4 bases, and 5 bases lay outside the gene matches. Germline V gives CDR1 KGHDR, CDR2 SFDVKD. The CDR3 DNA reads as TGTGCCACCAGTGACCCTGGGACAGGGGGATCCTACGAGCAGTACTTC. Translating it yields CATSDPGTGGSYEQYF.

The chain has TRBV6-5 and TRBJ1-1; 9 bases agree with TRBD1. There are 15 residues in the CDR3. Germline V gene lookup returns CDR1 MNHEY and CDR2 SVGAGI. The trim removed 2 bases at V and 3 bases at J, leaving 4 bases unmatched. The CDR3, as DNA: TGTGCCAGCAGTTACAGTTGGGACAGGGACACTGAAGCTTTCTTT. Protein product: CASSYSWDRDTEAFF.

The V gene is TRBV6-5, the J gene TRBJ2-5; D remains ambiguous. Germline V CDR1 and CDR2: MNHEY, SVGAGI. V lost 6 bases and J lost 1, with 15 bases in between. This CDR3 region has 15 residues. The CDR3 spells CASREFGVLQETQYF. In DNA, the CDR3 is TGTGCCAGCAGAGAGTTTGGAGTTCTCCAAGAGACCCAGTACTTC.

The chain couples TRBV4-1 to TRBJ1-3; D perhaps matches TRBD1 (5 bases). Per germline, CDR1 MGHRA and CDR2 YSYEKL. The CDR3 is 15 residues long. The ends were cut back, 4 bases at V and 0 bases at J, with 10 bases in the middle. CDR3 nucleotides: TGCGCCAGCAGCCCAGGGTGGAGCTCTGGAAACACCATATATTTT. Protein product: CASSPGWSSGNTIYF.

The rearrangement links TRBV7-3 to TRBJ2-5; weak D call: TRBD1 (6 bases). CDR1 and CDR2 (germline): SGHTA, FQGTGA. The CDR3 runs to 14 residues. The V end lost 5 bases, the J end lost 4 bases, and 14 bases lay between the germline ends. DNA of the CDR3: TGTGCCAGCAGCCCGCAGGGGATGGGAGAGACCCAGTACTTC. Its translation is CASSPQGMGETQYF.

This chain joins TRBV19 and TRBJ2-5, with 12 bases aligning to TRBD1. Germline values: CDR1 LNHDA, CDR2 SQIVND (reference sequence). The CDR3 sequence is 16 residues long. Trimming removed 5 bases from V and 5 bases from J; junction bases left unmatched: 9. The CDR3 coding sequence is TGTGCCAGTAGTTACCCCGGGACAGGGGGCGGGGAGACCCAGTACTTC. This sequence encodes CASSYPGTGGGETQYF.

The genes are TRBV2 and TRBJ2-3; D may be TRBD1 (5 bases). Trimming cost V 4 bases and J 4 bases, with 12 bases left between them. From germline, CDR1 is SNHLY and CDR2 FYNNEI. CDR3 length equals 14 residues. CDR3 coding DNA: TGTGCCAGCAGTGTCTTCCAGGGTGCAGATACGCAGTATTTT. Translating it yields CASSVFQGADTQYF.

The chain uses TRBV7-3 and TRBJ2-4, with 8 bases that match TRBD1. Germline CDR1 reads SGHTA; CDR2 reads FQGTGA. CDR3 length: 14 residues. With 0 bases clipped from V and 6 bases from J, the junction kept 1 base outside the gene matches. CDR3 in amino acids: CASSLTTGGNIQYF. CDR3 in DNA: TGTGCCAGCAGCTTAACTACAGGGGGAAACATTCAGTACTTC.

The chain has TRBV6-5 and TRBJ1-5; 8 bases are a match to TRBD1. Looked up from germline, CDR1 is MNHEY and CDR2 is SVGAGI. This CDR3 has 15 amino acids. Unmatched junction bases numbered 8, after V lost 4 bases and J lost 6 bases. The CDR3 sequence is CASSSDRDGIQPQHF. The CDR3 DNA sequence: TGTGCCAGCAGTTCGGACAGGGACGGGATTCAGCCCCAGCATTTT.

The sample holds one count of this clone. V usage is TRBV14 and J usage is TRBJ1-2, with D possibly matching TRBD1 (5 bases). The CDR3 length is 15 residues. Germline CDR1 and CDR2: SGHDN and FVKESK. V was pared by 1 base and J by 4 bases, with 13 bases between. The CDR3 bases are TGTGCCAGCAGCCAAGGAAGGGGCTTCTCCTATGGCTACACCTTC. Its translation: CASSQGRGFSYGYTF. Drawing the rest from reference TRBV14 and TRBJ1-2, the complete variable domain is EAGVTQFPSHSVIEKGQTVTLRCDPISGHDNLYWYRRVMGKEIKFLLHFVKESKQDESGMPNNRFLAERTGGTYSTLKVQPAELEDSGVYFCASSQGRGFSYGYTFGSGTRLTVV.

This chain connects TRBV6-5 to TRBJ1-6, with a possible D match to TRBD1 (5 bases). V was shortened by 7 bases and J by 0 bases, with 10 bases between the two germline ends. Germline V gene lookup returns CDR1 MNHEY and CDR2 SVGAGI. This CDR3 is 15 amino acids long. The CDR3 sequence is CASNLDSSYNSPLHF. The CDR3 nucleotides read TGTGCCAGCAATCTCGACAGCTCCTATAATTCACCCCTCCACTTT.

This clone has a single count. The chain links TRBV6-5 to TRBJ1-2, with TRBD1 matching over 7 bases. The junction had 9 bases not matched to a gene; V was cut back by 4 bases and J by 4 bases. Germline V lookup: CDR1 MNHEY, CDR2 SVGAGI. This CDR3 comprises 15 residues. The CDR3: CASSSRTGVGYGYTF. Here the CDR3 DNA reads TGTGCCAGCAGTTCTAGAACAGGGGTTGGCTATGGCTACACCTTC.

This chain joins TRBV4-1 and TRBJ2-7; TRBD1 agrees at 8 bases. The germline V gene has CDR1 MGHRA and CDR2 YSYEKL. The ends lost 4 bases at V and 3 bases at J; junction bases unmatched: 8. The CDR3 is 15 amino acids. The CDR3 protein is CASSPIRQGIYEQYF. In DNA, the CDR3 is TGCGCCAGCAGCCCCATCCGACAGGGGATCTACGAGCAGTACTTC.

The chain links TRBV5-4 to TRBJ2-7; D may be TRBD2 (6 bases). Trimming removed 7 bases from V and 7 bases from J, with 24 bases in between. Looked up from germline, CDR1 is SGHNT and CDR2 is YYREEE (reference sequence). This CDR3 comprises 15 residues. CDR3: CASGYPGTRGLEQYF. The CDR3 DNA reads as TGTGCCAGCGGCTATCCCGGGACTCGGGGACTTGAGCAGTACTTC.

V usage is TRBV30 and J usage is TRBJ1-6, with 7 bases lining up with TRBD1. The CDR3 sequence is 13 residues long. Germline trimming cut 4 bases from V and 4 bases from J; bases unmatched to any gene: 1. Germline V gene sequence: CDR1 GTSNPN, CDR2 SVGIG (reference sequence). The DNA for the CDR3 is TGTGCCTGGAACAGGGGTTATAATTCACCCCTCCACTTT. This encodes CAWNRGYNSPLHF.

CDR3 sequence reads: CAIMRQGGDYGYTF. The CDR3 bases are TGTGCCATCATGAGACAGGGAGGAGACTATGGCTACACCTTC. The chain combines TRBV19 with TRBJ1-2; 7 positions match TRBD1. Losses at the gene ends were 10 bases for V and 3 bases for J; bases not matched to a gene: 11. The CDR3 totals 14 residues. Germline V lookup: CDR1 LNHDA, CDR2 SQIVND (reference sequence).

The chain employs TRBV5-6 and TRBJ2-3, with D possibly matching TRBD2 (5 bases). V was trimmed by 3 bases and J by 1 base, leaving 18 bases between them. The CDR3 spans 17 residues. Per the germline V gene, CDR1 is SGHDT and CDR2 is YYEEEE. Here the CDR3 DNA reads TGTGCCAGCAGCTCAACCTCGGTGGGAGCTGGCACAGATACGCAGTATTTT. It yields the protein CASSSTSVGAGTDTQYF.

This chain connects TRBV28 to TRBJ1-1, with 9 nucleotides matching TRBD1. Germline loops: CDR1 MDHEN, CDR2 SYDVKM. V trimming: 4 bases; J trimming: 0 bases; junction bases outside the gene matches: 9. The CDR3 extends over 17 amino acids. The CDR3 protein is CASSSGQGLSVNTEAFF. Written as DNA, the CDR3 is TGTGCCAGCAGTTCGGGACAGGGACTTAGCGTGAACACTGAAGCTTTCTTT.

V is TRBV30 and J is TRBJ1-2; TRBD1 agrees at 10 bases. Germline trimming cut 1 base from V and 2 bases from J; bases unmatched to any gene: 10. Per germline, CDR1 GTSNPN and CDR2 SVGIG (reference sequence). The CDR3 spans 17 residues. In DNA form, the CDR3 reads TGTGCCTGGAGTGGGACAGGGGGGATTGAGAGAAACTATGGCTACACCTTC. It translates to CAWSGTGGIERNYGYTF. The whole variable domain, remainder taken from reference TRBV30 and TRBJ1-2, is SQTIHQWPATLVQPVGSPLSLECTVEGTSNPNLYWYRQAAGRGLQLLFYSVGIGQISSEVPQNLSASRPQDRQFILSSKKLLLSDSGFYLCAWSGTGGIERNYGYTFGSGTRLTVV.